The 3 T cell receptor beta chains listed next were all sequenced from one sample in a study of PD-L1 blockade in urothelial cancer. Time point reported: peripheral blood 6 weeks after treatment start. Profiled with immunoSEQ multiplex PCR; TCRdb holds only in-frame clones, not every one. The repertoire holds approximately 110,000 clones, with approximately 90% as singletons. The source material was PBMCs, sampled around atezolizumab (anti-PD-L1) treatment. The receptors derive from a man aged 60 to 69 with urothelial cancer.

CDR3 loop: CASSRGGGYNEQFF. The CDR3 coding sequence is TGTGCCAGCAGTCGTGGCGGGGGTTACAATGAGCAGTTCTTC. The J gene is TRBJ2-1, the V gene TRBV25-1; TRBD2 matches 7 bases. The V gene end was trimmed by 5 bases and the J gene end by 4 bases; junction bases not matched to a gene: 5. In germline, CDR1 is MGHDK, CDR2 SYGVNS. This CDR3 is built from 14 residues.

The chain employs TRBV10-1 and TRBJ1-2, with TRBD1 matching over 9 bases. Germline V gene lookup returns CDR1 WNHNN and CDR2 SYGVQD (reference sequence). V shed 9 bases, J shed 7 bases, and the junction held 9 bases outside the gene matches. CDR3 length: 13 amino acids. The CDR3 reads CARDDRGAGGYTF. The DNA of the CDR3 is TGCGCCAGGGATGACAGGGGGGCCGGTGGCTACACCTTC.

This clone was seen once. The rearrangement joins TRBV7-8 to TRBJ2-7, with TRBD2 identical over 7 bases. Germline lookup yields CDR1 SGHVS and CDR2 FQNEAQ. The V gene end was trimmed by 0 bases and the J gene end by 7 bases; junction bases not matched to a gene: 6. The length of the CDR3 is 14 residues. The CDR3 loop reads CASSLAGGPGEQYF. The CDR3 DNA reads as TGTGCCAGCAGCTTAGCGGGAGGGCCGGGAGAGCAGTACTTC.